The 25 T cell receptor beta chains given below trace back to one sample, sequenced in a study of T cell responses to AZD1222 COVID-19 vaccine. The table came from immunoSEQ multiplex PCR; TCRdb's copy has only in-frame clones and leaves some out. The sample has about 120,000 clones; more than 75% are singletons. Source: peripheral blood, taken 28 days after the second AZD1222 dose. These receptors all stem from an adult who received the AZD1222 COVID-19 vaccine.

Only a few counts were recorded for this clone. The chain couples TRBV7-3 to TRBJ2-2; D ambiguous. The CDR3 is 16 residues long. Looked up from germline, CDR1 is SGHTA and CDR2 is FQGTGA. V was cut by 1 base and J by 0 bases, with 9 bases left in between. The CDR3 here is CASSLMGGTNTGELFF. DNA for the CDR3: TGTGCCAGCAGCTTAATGGGTGGGACGAACACCGGGGAGCTGTTTTTT.

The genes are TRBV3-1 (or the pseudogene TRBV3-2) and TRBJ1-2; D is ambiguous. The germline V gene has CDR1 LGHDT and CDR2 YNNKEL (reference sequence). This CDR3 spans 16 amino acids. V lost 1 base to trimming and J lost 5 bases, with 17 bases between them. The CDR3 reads CASSQVGRSFNYGYTF. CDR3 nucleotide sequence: TGTGCCAGCAGCCAAGTGGGCAGGTCCTTTAATTATGGCTACACCTTC.

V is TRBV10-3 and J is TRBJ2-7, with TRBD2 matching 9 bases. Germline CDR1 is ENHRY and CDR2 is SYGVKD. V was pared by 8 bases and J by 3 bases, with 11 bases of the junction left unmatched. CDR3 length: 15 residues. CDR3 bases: TGTGCCATCCGGGGCGGGGGGGCGAAAAGCTACGAGCAGTACTTC. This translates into CAIRGGGAKSYEQYF.

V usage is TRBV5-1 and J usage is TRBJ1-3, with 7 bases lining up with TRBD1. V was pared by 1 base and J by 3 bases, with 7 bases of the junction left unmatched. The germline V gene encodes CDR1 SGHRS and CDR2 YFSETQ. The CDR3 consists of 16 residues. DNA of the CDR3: TGCGCCAGCAGCTTGACAGGGGCACGCTTTGGAAACACCATATATTTT. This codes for CASSLTGARFGNTIYF.

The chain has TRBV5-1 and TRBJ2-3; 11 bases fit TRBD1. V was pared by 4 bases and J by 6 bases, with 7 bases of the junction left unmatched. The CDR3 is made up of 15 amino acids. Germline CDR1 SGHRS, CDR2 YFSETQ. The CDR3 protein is CASSLGQGVWDTQYF. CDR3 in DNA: TGCGCCAGCAGCCTGGGACAGGGGGTTTGGGATACGCAGTATTTT.

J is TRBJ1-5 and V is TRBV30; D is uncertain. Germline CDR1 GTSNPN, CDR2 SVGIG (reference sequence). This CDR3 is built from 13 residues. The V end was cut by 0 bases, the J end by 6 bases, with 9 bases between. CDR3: CAWSVRVGQPQHF. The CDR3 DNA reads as TGTGCCTGGAGTGTACGGGTAGGTCAGCCCCAGCATTTT. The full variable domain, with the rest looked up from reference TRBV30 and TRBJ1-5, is SQTIHQWPATLVQPVGSPLSLECTVEGTSNPNLYWYRQAAGRGLQLLFYSVGIGQISSEVPQNLSASRPQDRQFILSSKKLLLSDSGFYLCAWSVRVGQPQHFGDGTRLSIL.

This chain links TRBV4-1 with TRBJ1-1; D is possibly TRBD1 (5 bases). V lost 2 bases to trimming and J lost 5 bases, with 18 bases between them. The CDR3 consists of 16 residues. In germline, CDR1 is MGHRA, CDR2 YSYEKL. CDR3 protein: CASSQRDLGSYTEAFF. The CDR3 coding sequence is TGCGCCAGCAGCCAAAGGGACCTGGGAAGCTATACTGAAGCTTTCTTT.

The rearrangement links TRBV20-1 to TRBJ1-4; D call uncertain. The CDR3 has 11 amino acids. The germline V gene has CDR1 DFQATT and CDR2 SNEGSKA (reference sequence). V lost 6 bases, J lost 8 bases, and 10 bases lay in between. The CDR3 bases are TGCAGTGCCTTCAAGGAGGAAAAACTGTTTTTT. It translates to CSAFKEEKLFF.

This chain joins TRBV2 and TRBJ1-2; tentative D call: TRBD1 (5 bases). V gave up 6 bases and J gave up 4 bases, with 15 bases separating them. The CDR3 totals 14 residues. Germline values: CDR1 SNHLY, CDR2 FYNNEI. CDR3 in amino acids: CASSVLGDGYGYTF. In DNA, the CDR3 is TGTGCCAGCAGCGTATTAGGGGACGGCTATGGCTACACCTTC.

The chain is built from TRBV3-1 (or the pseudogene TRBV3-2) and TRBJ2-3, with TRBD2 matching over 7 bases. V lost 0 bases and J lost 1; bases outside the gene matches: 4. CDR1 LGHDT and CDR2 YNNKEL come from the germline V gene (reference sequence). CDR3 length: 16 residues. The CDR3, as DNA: TGTGCCAGCAGCCAAGAAATCACTAGCGGCACAGATACGCAGTATTTT. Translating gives CASSQEITSGTDTQYF.

This CDR3 is CASSEERMYQETQYF. CDR3 in DNA: TGTGCCAGCAGTGAAGAGCGGATGTACCAAGAGACCCAGTACTTC. This chain uses TRBV2 with TRBJ2-5; the D gene is possibly TRBD2 (5 bases). V was trimmed by 1 base and J by 0 bases, leaving 9 bases between them. The CDR3 is made up of 15 amino acids. Germline V gene sequence: CDR1 SNHLY, CDR2 FYNNEI.

CDR3 nucleotide sequence: TGTGCCAGCAGTTCAAACCTTTACGGGACAGGGAGGGATGGCTACACCTTC. Protein: CASSSNLYGTGRDGYTF. The chain has TRBV28 and TRBJ1-2, with 9 positions matching TRBD1. The CDR3 is 17 amino acids. Germline CDR1 is MDHEN and CDR2 is SYDVKM. J gave up 6 bases and V 4 bases, and 15 bases lay outside the gene matches.

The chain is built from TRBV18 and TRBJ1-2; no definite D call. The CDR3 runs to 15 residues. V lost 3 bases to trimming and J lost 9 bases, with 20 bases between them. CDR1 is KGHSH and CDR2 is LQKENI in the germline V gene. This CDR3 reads CASSPGFLDRMSYTF. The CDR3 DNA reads TGTGCCAGCTCACCCGGATTCCTTGATCGTATGAGCTACACCTTC.

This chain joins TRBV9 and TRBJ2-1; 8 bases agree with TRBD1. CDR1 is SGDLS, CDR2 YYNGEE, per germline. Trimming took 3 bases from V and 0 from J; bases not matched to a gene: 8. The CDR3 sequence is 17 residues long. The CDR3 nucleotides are TGTGCCAGCAGCGATGGACAGGGTTGGAGCTCCTACAATGAGCAGTTCTTC. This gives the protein CASSDGQGWSSYNEQFF.

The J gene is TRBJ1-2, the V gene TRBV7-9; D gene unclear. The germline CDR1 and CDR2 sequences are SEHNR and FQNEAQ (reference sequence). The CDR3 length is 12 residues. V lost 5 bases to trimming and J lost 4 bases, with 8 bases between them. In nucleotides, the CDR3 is TGTGCCAGCAGCCCACGACCCTATGGCTACACCTTC. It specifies CASSPRPYGYTF. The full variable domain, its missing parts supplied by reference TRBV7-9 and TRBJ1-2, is DTGVSQNPRHKITKRGQNVTFRCDPISEHNRLYWYRQTLGQGPEFLTYFQNEAQLEKSRLLSDRFSAERPKGSFSTLEIQRTEQGDSAMYLCASSPRPYGYTFGSGTRLTVV.

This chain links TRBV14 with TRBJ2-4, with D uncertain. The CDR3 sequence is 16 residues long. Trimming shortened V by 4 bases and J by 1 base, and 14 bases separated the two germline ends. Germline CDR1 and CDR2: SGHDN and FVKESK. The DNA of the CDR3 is TGTGCCAGCAGCCGAGACGCGGCGTTTGCCAAAAACATTCAGTACTTC. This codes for CASSRDAAFAKNIQYF.

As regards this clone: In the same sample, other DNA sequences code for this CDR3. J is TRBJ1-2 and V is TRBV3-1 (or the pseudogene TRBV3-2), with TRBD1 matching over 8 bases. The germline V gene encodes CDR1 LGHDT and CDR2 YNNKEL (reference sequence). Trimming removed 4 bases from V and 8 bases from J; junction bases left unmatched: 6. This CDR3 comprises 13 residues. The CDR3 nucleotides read TGTGCCAGCAGCCCCCGACAGGGGTTCGGCTACACCTTC. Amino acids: CASSPRQGFGYTF.

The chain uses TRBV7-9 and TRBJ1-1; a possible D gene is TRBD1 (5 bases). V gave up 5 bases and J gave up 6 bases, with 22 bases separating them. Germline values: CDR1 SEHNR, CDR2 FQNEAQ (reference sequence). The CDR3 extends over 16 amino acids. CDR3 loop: CASSQFGDEADPEAFF. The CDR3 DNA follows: TGTGCCAGCAGCCAATTCGGGGACGAGGCAGACCCTGAAGCTTTCTTT. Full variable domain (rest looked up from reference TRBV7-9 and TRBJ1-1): DTGVSQNPRHKITKRGQNVTFRCDPISEHNRLYWYRQTLGQGPEFLTYFQNEAQLEKSRLLSDRFSAERPKGSFSTLEIQRTEQGDSAMYLCASSQFGDEADPEAFFGQGTRLTVV.

The CDR3 DNA sequence: TGTGCCAGCAGCCAAGAGCGAGGGACTAGCGGGATACGGACCCAGTACTTC. Amino acids: CASSQERGTSGIRTQYF. This chain uses TRBV3-1 (or the pseudogene TRBV3-2) with TRBJ2-5; TRBD2 aligns across 13 bases. The CDR3 covers 17 residues. V trimming: 0 bases; J trimming: 7 bases; junction bases outside the gene matches: 8. Germline CDR1 is LGHDT and CDR2 is YNNKEL (reference sequence).

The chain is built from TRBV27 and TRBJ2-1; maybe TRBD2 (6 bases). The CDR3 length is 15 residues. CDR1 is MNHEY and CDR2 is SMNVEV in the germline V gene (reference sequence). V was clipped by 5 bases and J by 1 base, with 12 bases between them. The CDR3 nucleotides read TGTGCCAGCAGTCCTGGGAGGACGTCCTACAATGAGCAGTTCTTC. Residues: CASSPGRTSYNEQFF.

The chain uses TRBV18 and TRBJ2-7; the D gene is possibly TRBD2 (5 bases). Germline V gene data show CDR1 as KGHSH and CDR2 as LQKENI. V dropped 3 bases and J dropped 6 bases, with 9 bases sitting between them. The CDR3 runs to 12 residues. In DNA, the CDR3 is TGTGCCAGCTCACCGCGAGGAGGCGAGCAGTACTTC. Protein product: CASSPRGGEQYF.

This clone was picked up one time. The CDR3 sequence is CSASRRDTEAFF. In nucleotides, the CDR3 is TGCAGTGCTAGTCGACGGGACACTGAAGCTTTCTTT. This rearrangement joins TRBV20-1 to TRBJ1-1, with D hard to call. V was pared by 3 bases and J by 3 bases, with 8 bases between. The length of the CDR3 is 12 residues. Germline V lookup: CDR1 DFQATT, CDR2 SNEGSKA (reference sequence).

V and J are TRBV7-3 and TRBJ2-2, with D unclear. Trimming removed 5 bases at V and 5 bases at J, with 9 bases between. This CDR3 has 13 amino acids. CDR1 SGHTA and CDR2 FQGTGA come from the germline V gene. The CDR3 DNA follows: TGTGCCAGCAGCCGTCCCGGGACCGGGGAGCTGTTTTTT. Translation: CASSRPGTGELFF.

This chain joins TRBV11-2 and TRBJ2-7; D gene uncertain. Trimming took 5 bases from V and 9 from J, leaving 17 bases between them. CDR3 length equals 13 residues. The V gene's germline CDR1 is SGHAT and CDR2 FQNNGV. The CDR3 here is CASSLDLGAAQYF. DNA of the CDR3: TGTGCCAGCAGCCTCGACCTGGGCGCGGCGCAGTACTTC.

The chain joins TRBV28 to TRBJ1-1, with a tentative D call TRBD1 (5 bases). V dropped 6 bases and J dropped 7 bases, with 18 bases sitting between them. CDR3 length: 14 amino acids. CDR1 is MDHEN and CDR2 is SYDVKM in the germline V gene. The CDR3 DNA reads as TGTGCCAGCAGATCCCTTCTAACCCAGGGTGAAGCTTTCTTT. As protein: CASRSLLTQGEAFF.